This T cell receptor (beta chain) was profiled in a study of T cell repertoires in cytomegalovirus infection (dated by TCRdb to about 2019). With regard to the full study: Recently identified HLA-C-restricted CMV epitopes, whose presentation resists viral immunomodulation, were targeted by peptide stimulations together with well-studied HLA-B-restricted epitopes. Donor HLA type was relevant to the analysis, because carriage of CMV infection together with the matching HLA type was indicated by public TCR beta signatures.

The CDR1 and CDR2 encoded by the germline V gene are MNHEY and SVGEGT. Taken from cysteine to phenylalanine, the CDR3 has 14 residues. Only the CDR3 region is kept as DNA, spanning 42 bases read in frame from base 1. Between the V and J ends, shortened by 5 bases and 8 bases respectively, the junction contains 18 bases. The label giving this sample's treatment or condition can be read as: in vitro stimulation with specific CMV peptide epitopes to enrich CMV-specific T cells. The paper as a whole reports these results and caveats: The ex vivo response was dominated by HLA-C-restricted CMV-specific TCR beta clonotypes, which also provided the single most frequent clonotype in two of eight donors. Carriers of CMV infection plus the relevant HLA type were discriminated by the cumulative frequency of public TCR beta family members in the study cohort and in an independent approximately 400-donor cohort.

A note on this clonotype: No antigen is known for it. No much larger clonotype is one base removed from it; base qualities were not supplied.

Sequencing instrument: Illumina HiSeq 1500. TCRdb cleaned the public reads at Q25 with fastp, built clones with MiXCR and kept in-frame beta chains. Rows with a matching CDR3 protein are joined into one entry that keeps the most common DNA and genes. This sample is represented by hundreds of thousands of distinct CDR3 sequences; 32% of them were singletons. The ten largest clones take up 9.5% to 15% of the sample. Here the chain combines TRBV6-2 or TRBV6-3 and TRBJ1-1, with TRBD1 as a weak D call on 5 bases. The sequenced sample was cultured CD8+ T cells from PBMCs, obtained from culture after CMV antigen stimulation. This sequence was found in a human donor in good health (CMV status not recorded). Some clones in this sample may be carry-over from other donors' samples. The CDR3 protein sequence reads: CASSDGTPPMEAFF. Here is the DNA: TGTGCCAGCAGTGACGGGACCCCCCCGATGGAAGCTTTCTTT.